The T cell receptor beta chain under discussion was sequenced for a study of blood T cells in healthy people across ages. Study conclusions and caveats: Older individuals had lower TCR beta diversity per million T cells (the decline was roughly linear).

In germline, CDR1 is MNHEY, CDR2 SVGEGT. The CDR3 is 15 residues long. V lost 3 bases to trimming and J lost 6 bases; unmatched junction nucleotides: 8. Next came a second PCR, run for about 7 to 12 cycles, which used a sample-barcoded 5' primer along with a J-beta primer mix. MiXCR was run by TCRdb on the 5' RACE reads, yielding one entry per CDR3 protein. This table holds about 1.7 million distinct CDR3 sequences, approximately 30% found once. This clonotype was found a few times. Its cognate antigen is unknown. V usage is TRBV6-2 or TRBV6-3 and J usage is TRBJ2-1; TRBD2 aligns across 7 bases. The sequencing input was blood. This TCR was recovered from a woman aged 25-40 years in good health. CDR3 sequence (DNA): TGTGCCAGCAGTTATGGGGGTAGCGGGTCCAATGAGCAGTTCTTC. It is translated as CASSYGGSGSNEQFF.